What follows are 15 T cell receptor beta chains derived from one specimen sequenced in a study of blood T cell repertoires in COVID-19. TCRdb's copy holds only in-frame clones and misses some; the assay was immunoSEQ multiplex PCR. Seen here are roughly 100,000 clones, around four fifths observed once, and the top ten hold 12%. The source material was peripheral blood. The receptors here all came from a human donor in a cohort sampled during active COVID-19.

CDR3 sequence (DNA): TGTGCCAGCAGTCCATACACTGAAGCTTTCTTT. It specifies CASSPYTEAFF. The chain has TRBV7-9 and TRBJ1-1; unclear D gene. Trimming stripped 6 bases from V and 3 bases from J, with 5 bases between. In germline, CDR1 is SEHNR, CDR2 FQNEAQ (reference sequence). The CDR3 totals 11 residues.

The CDR3 loop reads CASSEPGLVDRGLYEQYF. Written as DNA, the CDR3 is TGTGCCAGCAGTGAGCCAGGGCTGGTAGACAGGGGGCTATACGAGCAGTACTTC. The V and J genes are TRBV6-1 and TRBJ2-7; 10 bases align to TRBD1. Germline trimming cut 3 bases from V and 4 bases from J; bases unmatched to any gene: 15. Germline V gene data show CDR1 as MNHNS and CDR2 as SASEGT. The CDR3 spans 18 residues.

The chain couples TRBV19 to TRBJ1-1; TRBD1 matches at 7 bases. Germline CDR1 and CDR2: LNHDA and SQIVND (reference sequence). Trimming cost V 6 bases and J 4 bases; bases outside gene matches: 5. This CDR3 region has 13 residues. CDR3 protein: CASSQKGATEAFF. The DNA for the CDR3 is TGTGCCAGTAGCCAAAAGGGGGCCACTGAAGCTTTCTTT.

The gene calls are TRBV11-3 and TRBJ2-5, with D possibly TRBD2 on 6 matching bases. Looked up from germline, CDR1 is SGHNT and CDR2 is YENEEA. V was cut by 5 bases and J by 0 bases, with 7 bases left in between. The CDR3 sequence is 13 residues long. The CDR3, as DNA: TGTGCCAGCAGCAGGACTAACCAAGAGACCCAGTACTTC. It yields the protein CASSRTNQETQYF.

The gene calls are TRBV19 and TRBJ1-2; 8 bases map to TRBD1. Per germline, CDR1 LNHDA and CDR2 SQIVND (reference sequence). The CDR3 sequence is 14 residues long. V trimming: 3 bases; J trimming: 3 bases; junction bases outside the gene matches: 3. CDR3: CASSIQGADYGYTF. Here the CDR3 DNA reads TGTGCCAGTAGTATCCAGGGGGCGGACTATGGCTACACCTTC. Using reference TRBV19 and TRBJ1-2 for the parts outside the CDR3, the full variable domain is DGGITQSPKYLFRKEGQNVTLSCEQNLNHDAMYWYRQDPGQGLRLIYYSQIVNDFQKGDIAEGYSVSREKKESFPLTVTSAQKNPTAFYLCASSIQGADYGYTFGSGTRLTVV.

The chain links TRBV29-1 to TRBJ2-2; 8 bases agree with TRBD1. The CDR3 has 14 residues. The germline V gene has CDR1 SQVTM and CDR2 ANQGSEA. V shed 7 bases, J shed 7 bases, and the junction held 11 bases outside the gene matches. The CDR3 loop is CSGGTGWKGGELFF. CDR3 nucleotide sequence: TGCAGCGGGGGGACAGGCTGGAAGGGCGGGGAGCTGTTTTTT.

The rearrangement links TRBV21-1 to TRBJ1-5; TRBD1 was called by the table and not checked on the DNA. TRBV21-1 is described as a pseudogene. The CDR3 has 14 residues. In DNA, the CDR3 is TGTGCCAGCAGCGCAAGAGGGGGTTATCAGCCCCAGCATTTT. Protein product: CASSARGGYQPQHF.

The V and J genes are TRBV9 and TRBJ2-5; D possibly corresponds to TRBD2 (6 bases). This CDR3 has 15 amino acids. Germline V CDR1 and CDR2: SGDLS, YYNGEE. V lost 3 bases, J lost 1 base, and 13 bases lay in between. The CDR3 region is CASSAPRDFQETQYF. CDR3 bases: TGTGCCAGCAGCGCACCCCGGGACTTCCAAGAGACCCAGTACTTC.

A single count supports this clone. This chain joins TRBV14 and TRBJ2-7; D unresolved. The CDR3 contains 14 residues. V shed 1 base and J shed 3 bases, with 10 bases lying between them. Germline V lookup: CDR1 SGHDN, CDR2 FVKESK. The CDR3 DNA is TGTGCCAGCAGCCAAGTCCAGGATAACTACGAGCAGTACTTC. The encoded protein is CASSQVQDNYEQYF.

The table lists this clone with a few counts. The V and J genes are TRBV7-8 and TRBJ1-6, with TRBD1 as a possible D gene (6 bases). The CDR3 totals 20 residues. Trimming took off 5 bases at V and 0 bases at J, with 23 bases between the two ends. CDR1 is SGHVS and CDR2 is FQNEAQ in the germline V gene. This CDR3 reads CASSPRGQGTVGSYNSPLHF. The CDR3 DNA follows: TGTGCCAGCAGCCCTAGGGGCCAGGGGACGGTCGGCTCCTATAATTCACCCCTCCACTTT. Based on the CDR3 plus reference TRBV7-8 and TRBJ1-6, the full variable domain is GAGVSQSPRYKVAKRGQDVALRCDPISGHVSLFWYQQALGQGPEFLTYFQNEAQLDKSGLPSDRFFAERPEGSVSTLKIQRTQQEDSAVYLCASSPRGQGTVGSYNSPLHFGNGTRLTVT.

This chain links TRBV9 with TRBJ2-4; D is uncertain. Trimming removed 0 bases from V and 0 bases from J, with 10 bases in between. The germline CDR1 and CDR2 sequences are SGDLS and YYNGEE. The CDR3 length is 16 residues. The CDR3 nucleotides read TGTGCCAGCAGCGTAGGGGCAGACGGAGCCAAAAACATTCAGTACTTC. Residues: CASSVGADGAKNIQYF.

The chain recombines TRBV3-1 (or the pseudogene TRBV3-2) with TRBJ1-6, with 11 bases that match TRBD1. Germline assignment: CDR1 LGHDT and CDR2 YNNKEL (reference sequence). The CDR3 has 14 amino acids. V lost 4 bases and J lost 8; bases outside the gene matches: 1. The CDR3 here is CASSPGQGDSPLHF. CDR3 nucleotide sequence: TGTGCCAGCAGCCCGGGACAGGGGGATTCACCCCTCCACTTT.

This chain connects TRBV6-2 or TRBV6-3 to TRBJ2-4, with D perhaps TRBD1 (5 bases). Germline CDR1 is MNHEY and CDR2 is SVGEGT. V shed 4 bases and J shed 0 bases, with 13 bases lying between them. CDR3 length: 16 amino acids. The CDR3 DNA follows: TGTGCCAGCAGTTCCAGGGCAGTTCAAGCCAAAAACATTCAGTACTTC. Translating gives CASSSRAVQAKNIQYF.

J is TRBJ2-3 and V is TRBV10-3; D not resolved. The V and J ends lost 6 bases and 4 bases respectively, with 8 bases between them. CDR3 length: 12 amino acids. The V gene's germline CDR1 is ENHRY and CDR2 SYGVKD. In nucleotides, the CDR3 is TGTGCCATCAGGGGCTCGGCAGATACGCAGTATTTT. Translated: CAIRGSADTQYF.

The rearrangement joins TRBV18 to TRBJ2-1; TRBD2 agrees at 11 bases. Germline V gene sequence: CDR1 KGHSH, CDR2 LQKENI. V was pared by 5 bases and J by 5 bases, with 5 bases of the junction left unmatched. This CDR3 has 15 residues. DNA of the CDR3: TGTGCCAGCTCATTAACTAGCGGGGGAAACAATGAGCAGTTCTTC. This encodes CASSLTSGGNNEQFF.